The sequence of this T cell receptor beta chain was determined in a study of tissue T cells after allogeneic stem cell transplantation. Time point meaning: mouse harvest day 7 after allogeneic transplant. Each mouse received 10^7 T-cell-depleted marrow cells plus 10^6 splenic CD5+ T cells by tail vein. Notes on this clone: Mouse germline and gene names are used. The read comes to an end 1 residue before the CDR3 does, leaving the germline J gene to fill in the end.

The length of the CDR3 is 17 residues. V lost 0 bases, J lost 1 base, and 7 bases stayed unmatched. CDR1 is NNHNN, CDR2 SYGAGS, per germline (reference sequence). TCRdb keeps only in-frame clones here, not all; method: immunoSEQ multiplex PCR. In the table there are over 6,500 clones, approximately 51% of which are singletons. This receptor was identified in a female BALB/c mouse given C57BL/6 T cells with graft-versus-host disease after an allogeneic hematopoietic cell transplant. Sample: lymph node tissue. This chain uses TRBV13-2 with TRBJ2-4; 8 positions agree with TRBD2. CDR3: CASGDALGGVGQNTLYF. The covered CDR3 bases are TGTGCCAGCGGTGATGCGCTGGGGGGAGTGGGTCAAAACACCTTGTAC.